This TCR beta chain was observed in a study of T-cell memory formation after mild COVID-19. Study observations and caveats: The finding that pre-infection memory included some responding clones suggested that cross-reactive memory joined. Day 15 to 85 contractors were CD4/CD8 balanced; later expanders leaned CD4+.

TCR alpha and TCR beta cDNA libraries carrying sample barcodes and UMIs were produced by 5'RACE using constant-segment primers. From the 5' RACE reads, TCRdb called clonotypes with MiXCR, one entry per CDR3 protein. The sample includes hundreds of thousands of distinct CDR3 sequences, roughly an eighth of them seen just once. Germline V gene lookup returns CDR1 MNHEY and CDR2 SVGAGI. The V end was cut by 0 bases, the J end by 9 bases, with 12 bases between. This CDR3 has 15 residues. This clonotype has a handful of counts. Its antigen is not identified. The receptor's source is a man aged 18 to 29 who had mild COVID-19 (a few samples of this study predate the infection). Cell type and time point are not known. This rearrangement joins TRBV6-5 to TRBJ1-6, with D tentatively TRBD1 (6 bases). The sequencing input was PBMCs or a T cell subset sorted from them (not recorded which). CDR3 loop: CASSYSRGGVSPLHF. CDR3 bases: TGTGCCAGCAGTTACTCTCGGGGGGGCGTTTCACCCCTCCACTTT.